These 9 T cell receptor beta chains share one sample of origin, sequenced in a study of cytomegalovirus exposure and HLA in healthy donors. The PCR employed 60 Vbeta primers together with 13 Jbeta primers. Produced via immunoSEQ multiplex PCR; TCRdb's table is partial and in-frame only. The sample contains tens of thousands of clones, 78% of which appear only once. The sample comprised PBMCs. Source of these receptors: a male donor in good health and CMV-seropositive.

This chain connects TRBV11-3 to TRBJ2-5; D not certain. Deletions cut 4 bases from V and 2 bases from J, with 14 bases between. The CDR3 has 15 residues. Germline loops: CDR1 SGHNT, CDR2 YENEEA. This CDR3 is CASSSGNGQQETQYF. In DNA, the CDR3 is TGTGCCAGCAGCTCCGGCAATGGGCAGCAAGAGACCCAGTACTTC.

This clone was picked up a small number of times. The chain combines TRBV27 with TRBJ2-1; 11 positions match TRBD2. The V segment lost 8 bases and the J segment 6 bases; nucleotides outside the gene matches: 12. This CDR3 is 16 amino acids long. Looked up from germline, CDR1 is MNHEY and CDR2 is SMNVEV (reference sequence). The CDR3 region is CASQLSGLAGFNEQFF. As DNA, the CDR3 is TGTGCCAGCCAACTATCCGGACTAGCGGGCTTCAATGAGCAGTTCTTC.

The V call is TRBV7-6, the J call TRBJ2-7; TRBD1 matches 7 bases. Germline lookup yields CDR1 SGHVS and CDR2 FNYEAQ. V shed 4 bases, J shed 0 bases, and the junction held 6 bases outside the gene matches. The CDR3 has 15 residues. The CDR3 here is CASSSRDSISYEQYF. The CDR3 DNA sequence: TGTGCCAGCAGCTCGAGGGACAGTATCTCCTACGAGCAGTACTTC.

The gene calls are TRBV2 and TRBJ2-3, with D tentatively TRBD2 (5 bases). CDR3 length: 15 amino acids. V gave up 5 bases and J gave up 2 bases, with 14 bases separating them. Germline V gene sequence: CDR1 SNHLY, CDR2 FYNNEI. Here the CDR3 reads CASSMAGLLTDTQYF. The CDR3 DNA reads TGTGCCAGCAGTATGGCGGGCCTCCTCACAGATACGCAGTATTTT. Drawing the rest from reference TRBV2 and TRBJ2-3, the complete variable domain is EPEVTQTPSHQVTQMGQEVILRCVPISNHLYFYWYRQILGQKVEFLVSFYNNEISEKSEIFDDQFSVERPDGSNFTLKIRSTKLEDSAMYFCASSMAGLLTDTQYFGPGTRLTVL.

This clone showed up just once. The rearrangement joins TRBV4-1 to TRBJ2-1, with a possible D match to TRBD2 (6 bases). CDR3 length: 15 amino acids. V was pared by 0 bases and J by 10 bases, with 16 bases between. Germline V gives CDR1 MGHRA, CDR2 YSYEKL. CDR3: CASSQDPGDSGEQFF. For the CDR3, the DNA is TGCGCCAGCAGCCAAGATCCAGGAGATAGCGGCGAGCAGTTCTTC.

This clone showed up just a few times. The chain uses TRBV6-5 and TRBJ2-4; D gene uncertain. With 4 bases removed from V and 0 bases from J, the gap between germline ends came to 10 bases. Per the germline V gene, CDR1 is MNHEY and CDR2 is SVGAGI. CDR3 length: 15 residues. DNA for the CDR3: TGTGCCAGCAGTTTTAGCCCAATAGCCAAAAACATTCAGTACTTC. Protein product: CASSFSPIAKNIQYF.

The CDR3 bases are TGTGCCAGCAGTTTCGGCGGGGGAGGGAACACTGAAGCTTTCTTT. Translated: CASSFGGGGNTEAFF. The V call is TRBV28, the J call TRBJ1-1; maybe TRBD1 (5 bases). The V and J ends lost 3 bases and 1 base respectively, with 12 bases between them. Germline values: CDR1 MDHEN, CDR2 SYDVKM. CDR3 length: 15 amino acids.

This clone appeared a few times. V gene TRBV19 combines with J gene TRBJ1-1; TRBD1 matches at 7 bases. The CDR3 runs 11 residues. J lost 7 bases, V lost 5 bases, and 1 base had no gene match. CDR1 and CDR2 (germline): LNHDA, SQIVND (reference sequence). CDR3 amino acids: CASSWDSEAFF. The CDR3 DNA is TGTGCCAGTAGTTGGGACAGTGAAGCTTTCTTT.

The table lists this clone with a few counts. The rearrangement uses TRBV19 and TRBJ2-2, with D possibly matching TRBD2 (5 bases). V was pared by 1 base and J by 1 base, with 13 bases between. Germline CDR1 is LNHDA and CDR2 is SQIVND (reference sequence). The CDR3 length is 17 residues. The CDR3 sequence: CASSIGASWGNTGELFF. The DNA of the CDR3 is TGTGCCAGTAGTATAGGGGCTAGCTGGGGGAACACCGGGGAGCTGTTTTTT.